These 27 T cell receptor beta chains were sequenced from one sample in a study of blood T cell repertoires in COVID-19. Libraries were prepared by immunoSEQ multiplex PCR; TCRdb keeps only in-frame clonotypes and omits some of them. This sample has about 160,000 clones, with 92% found just once. Sequencing used peripheral blood. These TCRs come from a young man with COVID-19, enrolled during active disease.

The table lists this clone with a count of one. The CDR3 region is CASSQESGQGASNYGYTF. CDR3 coding DNA: TGTGCCAGCAGCCAAGAGTCTGGACAGGGGGCGTCTAACTATGGCTACACCTTC. The chain recombines TRBV3-1 (or the pseudogene TRBV3-2) with TRBJ1-2, with 11 bases matching TRBD1. The germline V gene encodes CDR1 LGHDT and CDR2 YNNKEL (reference sequence). Germline trimming cut 0 bases from V and 0 bases from J; bases unmatched to any gene: 6. This CDR3 is 18 amino acids long.

The chain carries TRBV29-1 and TRBJ1-2; D is undetermined. This CDR3 is built from 14 residues. Germline V lookup: CDR1 SQVTM, CDR2 ANQGSEA. V lost 0 bases, J lost 4 bases, and 12 bases lay in between. CDR3: CSVEDRTVPYGYTF. The CDR3 DNA is TGCAGCGTTGAAGATCGCACAGTCCCCTATGGCTACACCTTC.

J is TRBJ1-1 and V is TRBV3-1 (or the pseudogene TRBV3-2); the D gene is possibly TRBD1 (5 bases). The CDR3 spans 17 residues. Germline-derived CDR1 and CDR2 are LGHDT and YNNKEL (reference sequence). V lost 4 bases, J lost 5 bases, and 23 bases lay in between. CDR3 DNA: TGTGCCAGCAGCCCGTACCTCCCAGGGATGCCTGTTACTGAAGCTTTCTTT. Protein: CASSPYLPGMPVTEAFF.

This sequence joins TRBV28 and TRBJ1-2; TRBD1 agrees at 10 bases. V lost 4 bases to trimming and J lost 4 bases; unmatched junction nucleotides: 9. Germline V gene data show CDR1 as MDHEN and CDR2 as SYDVKM. This CDR3 region has 16 residues. The CDR3 reads CASSSSGQGDSYGYTF. CDR3 DNA: TGTGCCAGCAGTTCCTCTGGACAGGGGGATAGCTATGGCTACACCTTC.

This clone was seen a single time. V gene TRBV2 combines with J gene TRBJ1-5; TRBD1 aligns across 10 bases. The J segment lost 1 base and the V segment lost 1 base, leaving 1 base of the junction unmatched. Germline values: CDR1 SNHLY, CDR2 FYNNEI. The CDR3 is made up of 16 amino acids. CDR3 coding DNA: TGTGCCAGCAGTGAAGGGGACAGGGGAAGCAATCAGCCCCAGCATTTT. Translated, it gives CASSEGDRGSNQPQHF.

The chain combines TRBV7-2 with TRBJ2-4; 8 bases align to TRBD2. Germline V gene data show CDR1 as SGHTA and CDR2 as FQGNSA. The CDR3 extends over 19 amino acids. J lost 2 bases, V lost 1 base, and 13 bases had no gene match. The CDR3 region has the DNA TGTGCCAGCAGCTTAGACGGGGGGGCCGGTAGTAGTACCAAAAACATTCAGTACTTC. As protein: CASSLDGGAGSSTKNIQYF.

V and J are TRBV12-3 or TRBV12-4 and TRBJ2-1, with TRBD1 matching 7 bases. This CDR3 is built from 13 residues. V lost 8 bases to trimming and J lost 2 bases; unmatched junction nucleotides: 3. The CDR3 region is CASVDRTYNEQFF. The CDR3 DNA is TGTGCCAGCGTGGACAGGACCTACAATGAGCAGTTCTTC.

V is TRBV28 and J is TRBJ2-7; possible D gene TRBD2, 5 bases. Germline-derived CDR1 and CDR2 are MDHEN and SYDVKM. The germline V and J ends were trimmed by 3 bases and 6 bases, with 12 bases remaining between them. CDR3 length: 13 residues. CDR3 loop: CASSFRGYGEQYF. The CDR3 DNA reads as TGTGCCAGCAGTTTTCGAGGGTATGGCGAGCAGTACTTC.

The chain joins TRBV7-3 to TRBJ1-1; 9 bases map to TRBD1. From germline, CDR1 is SGHTA and CDR2 FQGTGA. CDR3 size: 15 residues. The ends lost 5 bases at V and 4 bases at J; junction bases unmatched: 8. The CDR3 nucleotides are TGTGCCAGCAGCCCCAACAGGGGGCGCGGCACTGAAGCTTTCTTT. Translation gives CASSPNRGRGTEAFF.

The chain recombines TRBV9 with TRBJ2-5; D is unresolved. This CDR3 has 15 residues. V lost 0 bases, J lost 1 base, and 10 bases lay in between. Germline values: CDR1 SGDLS, CDR2 YYNGEE. The CDR3 sequence: CASSVGGRPQETQYF. DNA of the CDR3: TGTGCCAGCAGCGTAGGAGGAAGGCCCCAAGAGACCCAGTACTTC.

V usage is TRBV14 and J usage is TRBJ1-3, with no clear D. The CDR3 sequence is 16 residues long. Germline CDR1 is SGHDN and CDR2 is FVKESK. Trimming took 3 bases from V and 3 from J, leaving 15 bases between them. The CDR3 reads CASSQIDWLDGNTIYF. CDR3 sequence (DNA): TGTGCCAGCAGCCAGATAGACTGGCTGGATGGAAACACCATATATTTT.

The chain has TRBV7-3 and TRBJ2-1, with 11 positions matching TRBD2. The length of the CDR3 is 16 residues. J lost 7 bases, V lost 2 bases, and 7 bases had no gene match. CDR1 SGHTA and CDR2 FQGTGA come from the germline V gene. The CDR3 region has the DNA TGTGCCAGCAGCTTAGGCGGGACTAGCGGACCTAATGAGCAGTTCTTC. Encoded protein: CASSLGGTSGPNEQFF.

Details on this clone: Other nucleotide sequences from this sample produce the same CDR3. The V and J genes are TRBV9 and TRBJ1-2; 8 nucleotides agree with TRBD1. The V gene end was trimmed by 4 bases and the J gene end by 3 bases; junction bases not matched to a gene: 5. Germline lookup yields CDR1 SGDLS and CDR2 YYNGEE. The CDR3 contains 14 residues. As DNA, the CDR3 is TGTGCCAGCAGCCTTGGACAGGGAGACTATGGCTACACCTTC. Translating gives CASSLGQGDYGYTF.

V and J are TRBV29-1 and TRBJ1-2, with 7 bases fitting TRBD1. The germline gives CDR1 SQVTM, CDR2 ANQGSEA. There are 12 residues in the CDR3. The J segment lost 7 bases and the V segment lost 4 bases, leaving 6 bases of the junction unmatched. The CDR3 sequence is CSVATGKGGYTF. As DNA, the CDR3 is TGCAGCGTTGCGACAGGGAAAGGTGGCTACACCTTC.

The chain's CDR3 is CASRPQTGPEGAFF. In DNA, the CDR3 is TGTGCCAGCCGCCCTCAAACCGGGCCTGAGGGAGCTTTCTTT. The chain is built from TRBV2 and TRBJ1-1; D unresolved. The CDR3 consists of 14 residues. The V and J ends lost 8 bases and 10 bases respectively, with 23 bases between them. The germline V gene has CDR1 SNHLY and CDR2 FYNNEI. The whole variable domain, filled in from reference TRBV2 and TRBJ1-1, reads EPEVTQTPSHQVTQMGQEVILRCVPISNHLYFYWYRQILGQKVEFLVSFYNNEISEKSEIFDDQFSVERPDGSNFTLKIRSTKLEDSAMYFCASRPQTGPEGAFFGQGTRLTVV.

Here the CDR3 DNA reads TGTGCCAGCGGGGTAGCGGGGCACACCGGGGAGCTGTTTTTT. Its translation is CASGVAGHTGELFF. The rearrangement joins TRBV7-9 to TRBJ2-2, with TRBD2 identical over 8 bases. After removal of 8 bases from V and 3 bases from J, the junction contained 5 bases not matched to a gene. CDR1 and CDR2 (germline): SEHNR, FQNEAQ (reference sequence). There are 14 residues in the CDR3.

V usage is TRBV19 and J usage is TRBJ2-1, with D maybe TRBD2 (6 bases). The CDR3 consists of 15 residues. With 5 bases removed from V and 0 bases from J, the gap between germline ends came to 11 bases. Per the germline V gene, CDR1 is LNHDA and CDR2 is SQIVND (reference sequence). In DNA, the CDR3 is TGTGCCAGTAGTGCCTTGGGGGGCTCCTACAATGAGCAGTTCTTC. Its protein product is CASSALGGSYNEQFF.

The chain is built from TRBV9 and TRBJ2-7; tentatively, D is TRBD1 (5 bases). The length of the CDR3 is 13 residues. V lost 0 bases to trimming and J lost 9 bases, with 13 bases between them. Germline loops: CDR1 SGDLS, CDR2 YYNGEE. The CDR3 coding sequence is TGTGCCAGCAGCGTAGAGGTCCAGGGATGGCAGTACTTC. Translated: CASSVEVQGWQYF. Filled out from reference TRBV9 and TRBJ2-7, the complete variable domain reads DSGVTQTPKHLITATGQRVTLRCSPRSGDLSVYWYQQSLDQGLQFLIQYYNGEERAKGNILERFSAQQFPDLHSELNLSSLELGDSALYFCASSVEVQGWQYFGPGTRLTVT.

This sequence joins TRBV28 and TRBJ1-1; D call uncertain. V dropped 7 bases and J dropped 8 bases, with 14 bases sitting between them. Looked up from germline, CDR1 is MDHEN and CDR2 is SYDVKM. The CDR3 consists of 12 residues. This CDR3 reads CASNLRGREAFF. In nucleotides, the CDR3 is TGTGCCAGCAACCTCCGAGGGAGGGAAGCTTTCTTT.

This clone was seen a single time. The CDR3 loop reads CASSVSGGSTYEQYF. The CDR3 DNA is TGTGCCAGCAGTGTTAGTGGGGGGTCGACCTACGAGCAGTACTTC. The rearrangement joins TRBV2 to TRBJ2-7, with a weak D call TRBD2 (6 bases). The CDR3 is 15 residues long. Germline-derived CDR1 and CDR2 are SNHLY and FYNNEI. V shed 4 bases and J shed 2 bases, with 15 bases lying between them.

The V gene is TRBV27, the J gene TRBJ1-5, with a weak D call TRBD1 (5 bases). The CDR3 spans 15 residues. Deletions cut 6 bases from V and 7 bases from J, with 19 bases between. Germline loops: CDR1 MNHEY, CDR2 SMNVEV (reference sequence). Written as DNA, the CDR3 is TGTGCCAGCAGCCCCCGGGGGGAACTTGGGCAGCCCCAGCATTTT. Translated: CASSPRGELGQPQHF.

The J gene is TRBJ1-2, the V gene TRBV19, with 9 bases fitting TRBD1. V shed 6 bases and J 5 bases; nucleotides not matched to a gene: 13. The CDR3 totals 16 residues. The germline V gene encodes CDR1 LNHDA and CDR2 SQIVND (reference sequence). The CDR3 nucleotides are TGTGCCAGTAGCCCGGACAGGGGACGGTTGGGGTATGGCTACACCTTC. Encoded protein: CASSPDRGRLGYGYTF.

This chain connects TRBV5-1 to TRBJ1-2; D gene ambiguous. V shed 3 bases and J shed 2 bases, with 8 bases lying between them. Looked up from germline, CDR1 is SGHRS and CDR2 is YFSETQ. The CDR3 is made up of 13 amino acids. CDR3 DNA: TGCGCCAGCAGCTATGACGGGAACTATGGCTACACCTTC. Its translation is CASSYDGNYGYTF.

The chain links TRBV18 to TRBJ1-3, with TRBD1 identical over 7 bases. V lost 6 bases to trimming and J lost 0 bases; unmatched junction nucleotides: 8. The CDR3 covers 16 residues. Germline V gene sequence: CDR1 KGHSH, CDR2 LQKENI. The CDR3 loop reads CASSTGQLNSGNTIYF. CDR3 DNA: TGTGCCAGCTCTACGGGACAGCTTAACTCTGGAAACACCATATATTTT. Complete variable domain (other parts from reference TRBV18 and TRBJ1-3): NAGVMQNPRHLVRRRGQEARLRCSPMKGHSHVYWYRQLPEEGLKFMVYLQKENIIDESGMPKERFSAEFPKEGPSILRIQQVVRGDSAAYFCASSTGQLNSGNTIYFGEGSWLTVV.

The genes are TRBV9 and TRBJ1-5, with D possibly being TRBD1 (6 bases). V shed 4 bases and J shed 0 bases, with 14 bases lying between them. The CDR3 loop spans 16 amino acids. Germline V gene sequence: CDR1 SGDLS, CDR2 YYNGEE. The CDR3 bases are TGTGCCAGCAGCCCGGGGGGCGGATATAGCAATCAGCCCCAGCATTTT. This gives the protein CASSPGGGYSNQPQHF. The entire variable domain, with the rest obtained from reference TRBV9 and TRBJ1-5, is as follows: DSGVTQTPKHLITATGQRVTLRCSPRSGDLSVYWYQQSLDQGLQFLIQYYNGEERAKGNILERFSAQQFPDLHSELNLSSLELGDSALYFCASSPGGGYSNQPQHFGDGTRLSIL.

The CDR3 loop is CASSLYRGGYEQYF. CDR3 nucleotides: TGTGCCAGCAGTTTATACAGGGGGGGATACGAGCAGTACTTC. The J gene is TRBJ2-7, the V gene TRBV28, with D possibly matching TRBD1 (8 bases). This CDR3 comprises 14 residues. Per the germline V gene, CDR1 is MDHEN and CDR2 is SYDVKM. Trimming took off 1 base at V and 4 bases at J, with 11 bases between the two ends.

In its sample, this clone was seen a few times. This chain links TRBV27 with TRBJ2-1; the D gene is possibly TRBD2 (6 bases). Between the trimmed V and J ends, which lost 6 bases and 4 bases, there was a span of 16 bases. This CDR3 has 15 amino acids. Germline CDR1 and CDR2: MNHEY and SMNVEV (reference sequence). CDR3 sequence: CASSLDYPLYNEQFF. The CDR3 bases are TGTGCCAGCAGCCTGGACTATCCCCTTTACAATGAGCAGTTCTTC.